This passage covers 30 T cell receptor beta chains from one sample sequenced in a study of graft-versus-host responses after intestinal transplantation. Sequencing was performed with immunoSEQ multiplex PCR; in TCRdb, only in-frame clones are kept and a portion is missing. Of around 15,000 clones in the sample, around two thirds were seen once. Graft tissue was processed to release intraepithelial and lamina propria lymphocytes. This specimen was ileum tissue, taken roughly 720 days after intestinal transplantation. The receptors shown here come from a human patient who received an intestinal transplant, so some T cells may come from the graft donor.

The chain recombines TRBV6-1 with TRBJ1-1, with a tentative D call TRBD1 (5 bases). V was pared by 6 bases and J by 4 bases, with 12 bases between. The CDR3 has 13 residues. The germline gives CDR1 MNHNS, CDR2 SASEGT. In DNA form, the CDR3 reads TGTGCCAGCAGGGGCAGGGTGAGCACTGAAGCTTTCTTT. It codes for CASRGRVSTEAFF.

The J gene is TRBJ1-6, the V gene TRBV30; TRBD1 matches 7 bases. V gave up 3 bases and J gave up 11 bases; unmatched junction bases: 13. The CDR3 is 15 residues long. Germline V gene data show CDR1 as GTSNPN and CDR2 as SVGIG (reference sequence). CDR3 coding DNA: TGTGCCTGGAGGATCCGAGGGGGCGAGAACGCACCCCTCCACTTT. It translates to CAWRIRGGENAPLHF.

The chain carries TRBV7-6 and TRBJ2-7; 15 bases map to TRBD2. V lost 4 bases, J lost 3 bases, and 7 bases stayed unmatched. Germline loops: CDR1 SGHVS, CDR2 FNYEAQ. The CDR3 loop spans 17 amino acids. CDR3 amino acids: CASSSIPGLAGGYEQYF. Written as DNA, the CDR3 is TGTGCCAGCAGCTCGATCCCGGGACTAGCGGGGGGCTACGAGCAGTACTTC. The whole variable domain, filled in from reference TRBV7-6 and TRBJ2-7, reads GAGVSQSPRYKVTKRGQDVALRCDPISGHVSLYWYRQALGQGPEFLTYFNYEAQQDKSGLPNDRFSAERPEGSISTLTIQRTEQRDSAMYRCASSSIPGLAGGYEQYFGPGTRLTVT.

The rearrangement joins TRBV23-1 to TRBJ2-7, with D maybe TRBD1 (5 bases). TRBV23-1 carries the ORF label, with uncertain function. The V gene lost 0 bases and the J gene lost 2 bases, with 11 bases spanning the gap. This CDR3 is 15 amino acids long. CDR3 sequence (DNA): TGCGCCAGCAGTCAATCGGGGCAGTCGACCTACGAGCAGTACTTC. Residues: CASSQSGQSTYEQYF.

This clone was seen a few times. This chain uses TRBV10-2 with TRBJ2-3; TRBD2 matches 13 bases. V gave up 7 bases and J gave up 4 bases; unmatched junction bases: 5. Germline V gives CDR1 WSHSY, CDR2 SAAADI. The length of the CDR3 is 15 residues. The CDR3 sequence: CASKGLAGDPDTQYF. DNA of the CDR3: TGCGCCAGCAAAGGACTAGCGGGGGACCCAGATACGCAGTATTTT.

The genes are TRBV10-3 and TRBJ2-7; TRBD2 aligns across 9 bases. This CDR3 is built from 15 residues. V trimming: 0 bases; J trimming: 3 bases; junction bases outside the gene matches: 3. Looked up from germline, CDR1 is ENHRY and CDR2 is SYGVKD. Here the CDR3 DNA reads TGTGCCATCAGTGAGTCGGATAGCGGGGGCTACGAGCAGTACTTC. Its protein product is CAISESDSGGYEQYF.

The J gene is TRBJ2-2, the V gene TRBV5-8; possibly TRBD2 for D (6 bases). There are 14 residues in the CDR3. V was trimmed by 2 bases and J by 7 bases, leaving 12 bases between them. Germline CDR1 SGHTS, CDR2 YDEGEE. The CDR3 nucleotides read TGTGCCAGCAGCTTTGGAGGGGTCGGCGGGGAGCTGTTTTTT. Its translation: CASSFGGVGGELFF.

This clone was detected only once. This rearrangement joins TRBV19 to TRBJ2-3; TRBD1 aligns across 8 bases. CDR1 and CDR2 (germline): LNHDA, SQIVND (reference sequence). This CDR3 has 16 residues. The J segment lost 6 bases and the V segment lost 0 bases, leaving 8 bases of the junction unmatched. The CDR3 is CASSIDSDRVRDTQYF. The CDR3 bases are TGTGCCAGTAGTATAGATTCGGACAGGGTGCGTGATACGCAGTATTTT.

The rearrangement joins TRBV7-2 to TRBJ1-2; perhaps TRBD1 as D (5 bases). This CDR3 comprises 12 residues. CDR1 and CDR2 from the germline V gene are SGHTA and FQGNSA. With 1 base removed from V and 7 bases from J, the gap between germline ends came to 7 bases. CDR3 residues: CASSLVGVGYTF. The CDR3 DNA reads as TGTGCCAGCAGCTTAGTAGGGGTTGGCTACACCTTC.

This clone was seen only once. This chain links TRBV2 with TRBJ2-3, with a weak D call TRBD2 (6 bases). V gave up 3 bases and J gave up 1 base, with 8 bases separating them. CDR3 length: 14 residues. Germline values: CDR1 SNHLY, CDR2 FYNNEI. CDR3: CASSELARTDTQYF. As DNA, the CDR3 is TGTGCCAGCAGTGAGCTAGCGCGCACAGATACGCAGTATTTT.

The CDR3 DNA reads TGTGCCAGCAGCTTCGCAGGGCTGCTCCATGGCTACACCTTC. This sequence encodes CASSFAGLLHGYTF. This chain connects TRBV7-2 to TRBJ1-2; TRBD1 might be the D (5 bases). Trimming stripped 3 bases from V and 6 bases from J, with 14 bases between. The germline CDR1 and CDR2 sequences are SGHTA and FQGNSA. The CDR3 has 14 amino acids.

The rearrangement links TRBV28 to TRBJ1-1; maybe TRBD1 (5 bases). This CDR3 region has 14 residues. The germline V gene encodes CDR1 MDHEN and CDR2 SYDVKM. V dropped 7 bases and J dropped 1 base, with 13 bases sitting between them. CDR3: CASTGGYWNTEAFF. The CDR3 nucleotides are TGTGCCAGCACGGGGGGATATTGGAACACTGAAGCTTTCTTT.

The chain combines TRBV5-8 with TRBJ2-5; 8 bases are shared with TRBD1. Trimming took 5 bases from V and 2 from J; bases not matched to a gene: 8. CDR3 length: 15 amino acids. Germline V CDR1 and CDR2: SGHTS, YDEGEE. CDR3 residues: CASRAGQGWQETQYF. The CDR3 bases are TGTGCCAGCAGGGCCGGACAGGGCTGGCAAGAGACCCAGTACTTC.

Comments on this clone: The DNA is omitted, as the CDR3 cannot be located on it reliably, and the CDR3 follows TCRdb's listing. The rearrangement uses TRBV30 and TRBJ2-7; the D call of TRBD2 is as the table states it, not checked on the DNA. Germline V gene sequence: CDR1 GTSNPN, CDR2 SVGIG (reference sequence). The CDR3 has 12 amino acids, counting both end residues. CDR3 protein: CACSASSYEQYF.

The chain carries TRBV7-9 and TRBJ1-6; D not resolved. The CDR3 runs 16 residues. V was cut by 5 bases and J by 5 bases, with 16 bases left in between. CDR1 SEHNR and CDR2 FQNEAQ come from the germline V gene (reference sequence). CDR3 amino acids: CASSVRTGIHNSPLHF. CDR3 sequence (DNA): TGTGCCAGCAGCGTAAGAACGGGGATCCATAATTCACCCCTCCACTTT. Together with reference TRBV7-9 and TRBJ1-6, the CDR3 gives the full variable domain: DTGVSQNPRHKITKRGQNVTFRCDPISEHNRLYWYRQTLGQGPEFLTYFQNEAQLEKSRLLSDRFSAERPKGSFSTLEIQRTEQGDSAMYLCASSVRTGIHNSPLHFGNGTRLTVT.

The chain couples TRBV7-2 to TRBJ2-3, with no clear D. Germline loops: CDR1 SGHTA, CDR2 FQGNSA. The CDR3 has 14 residues. V was cut by 1 base and J by 0 bases, with 5 bases left in between. In DNA form, the CDR3 reads TGTGCCAGCAGCTTAGATACTAGCACAGATACGCAGTATTTT. It codes for CASSLDTSTDTQYF. The full variable domain, completed using reference TRBV7-2 and TRBJ2-3, is GAGVSQSPSNKVTEKGKDVELRCDPISGHTALYWYRQSLGQGLEFLIYFQGNSAPDKSGLPSDRFSAERTGGSVSTLTIQRTQQEDSAVYLCASSLDTSTDTQYFGPGTRLTVL.

In this sample, this clone turned up a few times. CDR3 sequence (DNA): TGTGCCAGCAGCCCAGGGTCGGGGCGGGGGGCACCCCTCCACTTT. Translation: CASSPGSGRGAPLHF. The V and J genes are TRBV7-9 and TRBJ1-6, with D tentatively TRBD1 (5 bases). V gave up 5 bases and J gave up 11 bases, with 19 bases separating them. Germline V gene sequence: CDR1 SEHNR, CDR2 FQNEAQ (reference sequence). The CDR3 runs to 15 residues.

The CDR3 DNA reads as TGTGCCAGCAGCTTAGATGCGAGTCAGGGAACCTTC. Translation gives CASSLDASQGTF. This chain links TRBV11-2 with TRBJ1-2, with a possible D match to TRBD1 (5 bases). The V and J ends lost 0 bases and 14 bases respectively, with 13 bases between them. The CDR3 sequence is 12 residues long. CDR1 is SGHAT and CDR2 is FQNNGV in the germline V gene.

This chain joins TRBV6-5 and TRBJ1-1; the match to TRBD1 covers 7 bases. The V and J ends lost 5 bases and 1 base, in that order; junction bases with no gene match: 4. The germline V gene encodes CDR1 MNHEY and CDR2 SVGAGI. CDR3 length: 14 amino acids. The CDR3 nucleotides are TGTGCCAGCAGTCCGTACAGGGGGAACACTGAAGCTTTCTTT. Protein product: CASSPYRGNTEAFF.

This clone occurred once. The chain employs TRBV11-2 and TRBJ2-5, with 9 bases aligning to TRBD2. The CDR3 length is 14 residues. J lost 6 bases, V lost 5 bases, and 7 bases had no gene match. Germline values: CDR1 SGHAT, CDR2 FQNNGV. This CDR3 reads CASSRLAGAKTQYF. The CDR3, as DNA: TGTGCCAGCAGCCGTTTAGCGGGGGCTAAGACCCAGTACTTC. Using reference TRBV11-2 and TRBJ2-5 for the parts outside the CDR3, the full variable domain is EAGVAQSPRYKIIEKRQSVAFWCNPISGHATLYWYQQILGQGPKLLIQFQNNGVVDDSQLPKDRFSAERLKGVDSTLKIQPAKLEDSAVYLCASSRLAGAKTQYFGPGTRLLVL.

V and J are TRBV11-3 and TRBJ2-7; D is possibly TRBD1 (6 bases). The CDR3 contains 14 residues. CDR1 and CDR2 from the germline V gene are SGHNT and YENEEA. Trimming cost V 2 bases and J 0 bases, with 8 bases left between them. The CDR3: CASSLNRVSYEQYF. Written as DNA, the CDR3 is TGTGCCAGCAGCTTAAACAGGGTCTCCTACGAGCAGTACTTC.

The gene calls are TRBV11-2 and TRBJ2-7; possibly TRBD2 for D (6 bases). Per germline, CDR1 SGHAT and CDR2 FQNNGV. The CDR3 has 14 residues. V lost 5 bases to trimming and J lost 7 bases, with 18 bases between them. The CDR3 protein is CASSNRDWWREQYF. The CDR3 DNA reads as TGTGCCAGCAGCAACCGGGACTGGTGGAGGGAGCAGTACTTC.

J is TRBJ1-1 and V is TRBV6-1, with D hard to call. The V and J ends lost 7 bases and 4 bases respectively, with 19 bases between them. This CDR3 spans 15 amino acids. The germline gives CDR1 MNHNS, CDR2 SASEGT. CDR3 DNA: TGTGCCAGCACTCATGCGCCTACTAAAGGCACTGAAGCTTTCTTT. Its protein is CASTHAPTKGTEAFF.

This CDR3 is CASSYTADRGYTEAFF. The CDR3 coding sequence is TGTGCCAGCAGTTACACCGCCGACAGGGGGTACACTGAAGCTTTCTTT. The chain uses TRBV6-5 and TRBJ1-1, with 9 positions matching TRBD1. Germline CDR1 MNHEY, CDR2 SVGAGI. V lost 2 bases, J lost 3 bases, and 7 bases stayed unmatched. This CDR3 is 16 amino acids long.

This chain connects TRBV29-1 to TRBJ1-5; D possibly corresponds to TRBD1 (5 bases). Germline CDR1 reads SQVTM; CDR2 reads ANQGSEA. The ends were cut back, 4 bases at V and 7 bases at J, with 14 bases in the middle. The CDR3 totals 13 residues. The CDR3 is CSVGQGLKQPQHF. DNA of the CDR3: TGCAGCGTTGGGCAGGGACTCAAACAGCCCCAGCATTTT.

This clone turned up a few times. The chain employs TRBV10-3 and TRBJ1-6, with no clear D. Germline CDR1 is ENHRY and CDR2 is SYGVKD. V dropped 8 bases and J dropped 2 bases, with 7 bases sitting between them. The CDR3 runs 13 residues. CDR3 sequence (DNA): TGTGCCATCCATGGCACCTATAATTCACCCCTCCACTTT. Protein sequence: CAIHGTYNSPLHF.

This chain links TRBV11-2 with TRBJ2-7; 10 positions match TRBD1. This CDR3 region has 14 residues. With 4 bases clipped from V and 2 bases from J, the junction kept 2 bases outside the gene matches. Germline V gene data show CDR1 as SGHAT and CDR2 as FQNNGV. The CDR3 DNA is TGTGCCAGCAGCTCGGGGACAGGGGCCTACGAGCAGTACTTC. Its protein product is CASSSGTGAYEQYF.

The chain employs TRBV9 and TRBJ2-7; TRBD2 aligns across 9 bases. This CDR3 is 14 amino acids long. Germline CDR1 is SGDLS and CDR2 is YYNGEE. Trimming took 4 bases from V and 3 from J; bases not matched to a gene: 5. The CDR3 DNA follows: TGTGCCAGCAGCCCAGCGGGGGGCTTCTACGAGCAGTACTTC. The encoded protein is CASSPAGGFYEQYF.

V is TRBV5-6 and J is TRBJ1-2; perhaps TRBD1 as D (6 bases). Germline V gene data show CDR1 as SGHDT and CDR2 as YYEEEE. This CDR3 region has 14 residues. V lost 0 bases and J lost 8, with 14 bases in between. CDR3 DNA: TGTGCCAGCAGCTTGGGGACAGTGGTCTACGGCTACACCTTC. Its protein product is CASSLGTVVYGYTF.

This sequence joins TRBV5-1 and TRBJ2-3, with TRBD2 matching 11 bases. V trimming: 2 bases; J trimming: 2 bases; junction bases outside the gene matches: 19. This CDR3 has 21 residues. Germline V gene lookup returns CDR1 SGHRS and CDR2 YFSETQ. CDR3 sequence: CASSLGGPSGGSFSVTDTQYF. For the CDR3, the DNA is TGCGCCAGCAGCTTAGGGGGACCTAGCGGGGGGTCCTTTTCTGTCACAGATACGCAGTATTTT.